This passage covers 3 T cell receptor beta chains from one sample sequenced in a study of OX40 agonist ivuxolimab in advanced cancers. TCRdb's copy holds only in-frame clones and misses some; the assay was immunoSEQ multiplex PCR. The sample includes 95,000 to 110,000 clones, 80% to 95% of them seen just once. The source was CD4+ or CD8+ T cells sorted from blood, collected in a trial of the OX40 agonist ivuxolimab. These receptors were taken from an adult with an advanced solid tumor such as melanoma, head and neck, liver or kidney cancer.

This chain links TRBV28 with TRBJ2-7; 11 bases match TRBD1. CDR3 size: 14 residues. The V segment lost 2 bases and the J segment 4 bases; nucleotides outside the gene matches: 1. Germline V lookup: CDR1 MDHEN, CDR2 SYDVKM. As DNA, the CDR3 is TGTGCCAGCAGTTTAGGGGACAGGGGGTACGAGCAGTACTTC. Its protein product is CASSLGDRGYEQYF. Full variable domain (missing parts from reference TRBV28 and TRBJ2-7): DVKVTQSSRYLVKRTGEKVFLECVQDMDHENMFWYRQDPGLGLRLIYFSYDVKMKEKGDIPEGYSVSREKKERFSLILESASTNQTSMYLCASSLGDRGYEQYFGPGTRLTVT.

This chain connects TRBV7-3 to TRBJ2-7; TRBD2 aligns across 8 bases. This CDR3 contains 17 residues. Germline CDR1 and CDR2: SGHTA and FQGTGA. The V gene end was trimmed by 1 base and the J gene end by 0 bases; junction bases not matched to a gene: 8. CDR3 bases: TGTGCCAGCAGCTTAAATGCGGGAGGTAGCGTCTCCTACGAGCAGTACTTC. It encodes CASSLNAGGSVSYEQYF.

The V call is TRBV6-1, the J call TRBJ2-6; no definite D call. Trimming stripped 4 bases from V and 2 bases from J, with 6 bases between. CDR1 is MNHNS and CDR2 is SASEGT in the germline V gene. The CDR3 is made up of 14 amino acids. This chain's CDR3 is CASSGVAGANVLTF. The CDR3 DNA sequence: TGTGCCAGCAGTGGGGTAGCTGGGGCCAACGTCCTGACTTTC.